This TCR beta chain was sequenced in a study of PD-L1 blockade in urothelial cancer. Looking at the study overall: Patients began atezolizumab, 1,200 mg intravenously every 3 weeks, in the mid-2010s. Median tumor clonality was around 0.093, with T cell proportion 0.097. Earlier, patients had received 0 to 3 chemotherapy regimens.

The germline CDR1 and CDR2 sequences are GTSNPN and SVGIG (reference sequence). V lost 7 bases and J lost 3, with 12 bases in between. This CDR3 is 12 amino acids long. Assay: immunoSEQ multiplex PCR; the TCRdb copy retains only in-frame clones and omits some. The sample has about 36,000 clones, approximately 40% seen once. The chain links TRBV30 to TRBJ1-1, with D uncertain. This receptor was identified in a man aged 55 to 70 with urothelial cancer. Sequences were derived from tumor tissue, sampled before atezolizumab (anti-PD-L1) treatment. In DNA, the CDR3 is TGTGCCTCCGAGAAAGGGTACACTGAAGCTTTCTTT. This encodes CASEKGYTEAFF.